This T cell receptor (beta chain) was documented in a study of beta chain features in type 1 diabetes. Study findings and constraints: TCRB repertoires of naive, central memory and Treg cells appeared more similar among patients than among healthy donors.

This clone turned up a few times. What it recognizes is unknown. Looked up from germline, CDR1 is LNHDA and CDR2 is SQIVND (reference sequence). CDR3 size: 15 residues. The ends lost 8 bases at V and 5 bases at J; junction bases unmatched: 9. Isolated RNA was reverse transcribed in full, so expressed TCRB transcripts were sequenced. The read count averaged around 3.6 million across naive, central memory and regulatory T cell samples. Method: immunoSEQ multiplex PCR; TCRdb's copy keeps in-frame clones and lacks some. The table has over 120,000 clones, less than 11% seen once. The specimen was naive CD4+ T cells from blood. The TCR originated in a man younger than 30 in good health. The chain employs TRBV19 and TRBJ2-3, with TRBD2 matching 11 bases. Here the CDR3 DNA reads TGTGCCAGTGACATAGCGGGGGGGCCAGGAGATACGCAGTATTTT. This encodes CASDIAGGPGDTQYF.